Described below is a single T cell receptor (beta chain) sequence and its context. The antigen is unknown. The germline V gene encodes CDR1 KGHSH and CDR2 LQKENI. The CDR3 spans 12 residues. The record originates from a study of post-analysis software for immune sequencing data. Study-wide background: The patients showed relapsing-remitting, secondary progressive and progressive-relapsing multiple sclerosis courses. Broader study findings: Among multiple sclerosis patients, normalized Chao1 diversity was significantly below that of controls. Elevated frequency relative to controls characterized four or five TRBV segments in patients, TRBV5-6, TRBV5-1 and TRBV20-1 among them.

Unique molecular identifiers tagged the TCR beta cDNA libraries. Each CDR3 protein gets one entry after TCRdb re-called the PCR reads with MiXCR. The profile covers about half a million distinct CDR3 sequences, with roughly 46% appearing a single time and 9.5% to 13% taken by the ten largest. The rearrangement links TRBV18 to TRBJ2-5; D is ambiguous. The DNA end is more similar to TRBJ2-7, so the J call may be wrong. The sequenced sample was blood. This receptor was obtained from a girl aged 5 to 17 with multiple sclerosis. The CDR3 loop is CASSPSIYEQYF. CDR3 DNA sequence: TGTGCCAGCTCACCATCGATTTACGAGCAGTACTTC.